The entry below gives a single T cell receptor beta chain sequence along with its context. The sample comes from a study of blood T cell repertoires in COVID-19. For the study at large: Collection of acute and convalescent COVID-19 samples took place in the United States, Italy and Spain. Sample material is recorded as cDNA or gDNA derived from T cells, B-cell-depleted T cells, or PBMCs.

TCRdb's copy holds only in-frame clones and misses some; the assay was immunoSEQ multiplex PCR. The sample contains under 130,000 clones, 81% of which appear only once. The CDR3 spans 15 residues. Trimming took 3 bases from V and 7 from J, leaving 16 bases between them. Germline V gives CDR1 KGHSH, CDR2 LQKENI. This clonotype originated in a man older than 75 with acute or convalescent COVID-19. The sample comprised peripheral blood. The rearrangement uses TRBV18 and TRBJ2-1; weak D call: TRBD2 (7 bases). CDR3 protein: CASSPQSGTLNEQFF. CDR3 DNA: TGTGCCAGCTCACCTCAGAGCGGGACACTTAATGAGCAGTTCTTC. Filled out from reference TRBV18 and TRBJ2-1, the complete variable domain reads NAGVMQNPRHLVRRRGQEARLRCSPMKGHSHVYWYRQLPEEGLKFMVYLQKENIIDESGMPKERFSAEFPKEGPSILRIQQVVRGDSAAYFCASSPQSGTLNEQFFGPGTRLTVL.